The 29 T cell receptor beta chains presented below share a single source sample, sequenced in a study of beta chain features in type 1 diabetes. Expressed TCRB transcripts were sequenced after all isolated RNA was converted to cDNA. Assay used: immunoSEQ multiplex PCR; TCRdb lists only in-frame clones, some missing. The repertoire consists of under 300,000 clones, with about 8.5% occurring once and the leading ten covering roughly 1%. The specimen was central memory CD4+ T cells from blood. Receptors originate from a woman aged 18-29 years in good health.

Ten or more counts support this clone. This sequence joins TRBV7-2 and TRBJ2-3; D ambiguous. Germline lookup yields CDR1 SGHTA and CDR2 FQGNSA. This CDR3 contains 14 residues. The V end lost 3 bases, the J end lost 4 bases, and 11 bases lay between the germline ends. The CDR3 nucleotides are TGTGCCAGCAGCTTTTACTTAAAGGCAGATACGCAGTATTTT. It translates to CASSFYLKADTQYF.

CDR3 region: CASSLQGDERAFF. CDR3 nucleotide sequence: TGTGCCAGCAGCCTGCAGGGGGATGAGCGGGCTTTCTTT. V usage is TRBV5-4 and J usage is TRBJ1-1; 7 bases agree with TRBD1. In germline, CDR1 is SGHNT, CDR2 YYREEE (reference sequence). After removal of 4 bases from V and 11 bases from J, the junction contained 11 bases not matched to a gene. The CDR3 has 13 residues.

This clone was detected many times. This rearrangement joins TRBV6-6 to TRBJ1-1; D is perhaps TRBD1 (6 bases). This CDR3 is built from 13 residues. V lost 7 bases and J lost 1, with 10 bases in between. Germline CDR1 MNHNY, CDR2 SVGAGI (reference sequence). The DNA for the CDR3 is TGTGCCAGCATCGAACAGGGGAACACTGAAGCTTTCTTT. Encoded protein: CASIEQGNTEAFF.

The CDR3 DNA reads TGTGCCAGCAGTTTGATAGGTGGCACTGAAGCTTTCTTT. It codes for CASSLIGGTEAFF. V usage is TRBV28 and J usage is TRBJ1-1; no clear D. The CDR3 sequence is 13 residues long. V lost 3 bases to trimming and J lost 4 bases, with 9 bases between them. Germline V CDR1 and CDR2: MDHEN, SYDVKM.

The sample holds a few counts of this clone. This chain connects TRBV2 to TRBJ2-5; D gene uncertain. The V end was cut by 6 bases, the J end by 1 base, with 12 bases between. CDR1 and CDR2 from the germline V gene are SNHLY and FYNNEI. The length of the CDR3 is 14 residues. Written as DNA, the CDR3 is TGTGCCAGCAGGACACGGGTGCCCCAAGAGACCCAGTACTTC. Translating gives CASRTRVPQETQYF.

This clone was counted at least ten times. This chain connects TRBV5-1 to TRBJ2-5; the D is unclear. The ends were cut back, 5 bases at V and 5 bases at J, with 13 bases in the middle. The germline V gene has CDR1 SGHRS and CDR2 YFSETQ. CDR3 size: 13 residues. The CDR3: CASSPGIAETQYF. CDR3 nucleotides: TGCGCCAGCAGTCCAGGAATCGCGGAGACCCAGTACTTC. Supplemented by reference TRBV5-1 and TRBJ2-5, the full variable domain reads KAGVTQTPRYLIKTRGQQVTLSCSPISGHRSVSWYQQTPGQGLQFLFEYFSETQRNKGNFPGRFSGRQFSNSRSEMNVSTLELGDSALYLCASSPGIAETQYFGPGTRLLVL.

The rearrangement uses TRBV10-3 and TRBJ1-1; D remains unclear. Trimming removed 8 bases at V and 0 bases at J, with 10 bases between. Germline assignment: CDR1 ENHRY and CDR2 SYGVKD. The length of the CDR3 is 13 residues. The CDR3 loop reads CAIANFLNTEAFF. CDR3 DNA sequence: TGTGCCATCGCCAACTTCTTGAACACTGAAGCTTTCTTT.

This clone was counted between two and nine times. The rearrangement uses TRBV9 and TRBJ2-1, with a possible D match to TRBD2 (6 bases). The CDR3 length is 14 residues. Germline V gives CDR1 SGDLS, CDR2 YYNGEE. V shed 0 bases and J shed 5 bases, with 9 bases lying between them. The CDR3 DNA is TGTGCCAGCAGCGTAGTAGCGGAGAACAATGAGCAGTTCTTC. This codes for CASSVVAENNEQFF. Based on the CDR3 plus reference TRBV9 and TRBJ2-1, the full variable domain is DSGVTQTPKHLITATGQRVTLRCSPRSGDLSVYWYQQSLDQGLQFLIQYYNGEERAKGNILERFSAQQFPDLHSELNLSSLELGDSALYFCASSVVAENNEQFFGPGTRLTVL.

The chain is built from TRBV29-1 and TRBJ1-1; no firm D call. V lost 0 bases to trimming and J lost 5 bases, with 10 bases between them. Germline CDR1 is SQVTM and CDR2 is ANQGSEA. CDR3 length: 13 amino acids. The CDR3 protein is CSVEDRGGTEAFF. In DNA form, the CDR3 reads TGCAGCGTTGAAGATCGGGGTGGGACTGAAGCTTTCTTT. Full variable domain (rest looked up from reference TRBV29-1 and TRBJ1-1): SAVISQKPSRDICQRGTSLTIQCQVDSQVTMMFWYRQQPGQSLTLIATANQGSEATYESGFVIDKFPISRPNLTFSTLTVSNMSPEDSSIYLCSVEDRGGTEAFFGQGTRLTVV.

This clone was detected ten times or more. The chain combines TRBV19 with TRBJ2-7, with no clear D. The V end was cut by 3 bases, the J end by 3 bases, with 9 bases between. Germline values: CDR1 LNHDA, CDR2 SQIVND (reference sequence). This CDR3 contains 13 residues. The CDR3, as DNA: TGTGCCAGTAGTATCGGGCAGCTCTACGAGCAGTACTTC. Protein sequence: CASSIGQLYEQYF. Using reference TRBV19 and TRBJ2-7 for the parts outside the CDR3, the full variable domain is DGGITQSPKYLFRKEGQNVTLSCEQNLNHDAMYWYRQDPGQGLRLIYYSQIVNDFQKGDIAEGYSVSREKKESFPLTVTSAQKNPTAFYLCASSIGQLYEQYFGPGTRLTVT.

The gene calls are TRBV7-3 and TRBJ2-3; TRBD1 agrees at 7 bases. Germline V gene sequence: CDR1 SGHTA, CDR2 FQGTGA. This CDR3 spans 16 amino acids. V was pared by 5 bases and J by 0 bases, with 8 bases of the junction left unmatched. In DNA, the CDR3 is TGTGCCAGCAGCCGGTCACAGGGGAGTAGCACAGATACGCAGTATTTT. Amino acids: CASSRSQGSSTDTQYF.

This clone was seen many times. The chain combines TRBV2 with TRBJ2-3; a possible D gene is TRBD2 (6 bases). Per the germline V gene, CDR1 is SNHLY and CDR2 is FYNNEI. This CDR3 comprises 15 residues. V was pared by 6 bases and J by 0 bases, with 13 bases between. CDR3: CASRVAEVSTDTQYF. CDR3 sequence (DNA): TGTGCCAGCAGAGTAGCGGAGGTTAGCACAGATACGCAGTATTTT.

This clone was observed a handful of times. V and J are TRBV18 and TRBJ1-3, with TRBD1 identical over 7 bases. Per the germline V gene, CDR1 is KGHSH and CDR2 is LQKENI. CDR3 length equals 13 residues. V dropped 3 bases and J dropped 8; count of bases not matched to a gene: 4. This CDR3 is CASSPGQTHTIYF. The CDR3 coding sequence is TGTGCCAGCTCACCGGGACAGACGCACACCATATATTTT.

V usage is TRBV4-3 and J usage is TRBJ2-1, with a tentative D call TRBD1 (5 bases). CDR3 length equals 17 residues. From germline, CDR1 is LGHNA and CDR2 YSLEER. Trimming took off 4 bases at V and 0 bases at J, with 16 bases between the two ends. The CDR3 nucleotides read TGCGCCAGCAGCCCAGATCTTCCAGGGCCCTCCTACAATGAGCAGTTCTTC. Its translation: CASSPDLPGPSYNEQFF.

Only a few counts were recorded for this clone. The J gene is TRBJ2-7, the V gene TRBV6-1; 10 positions match TRBD2. The ends lost 4 bases at V and 6 bases at J; junction bases unmatched: 9. The germline V gene encodes CDR1 MNHNS and CDR2 SASEGT. CDR3 size: 15 residues. CDR3 residues: CASSVSLAGVLEQYF. CDR3 DNA sequence: TGTGCCAGCAGTGTGTCGCTAGCGGGAGTACTCGAGCAGTACTTC.

This clone was detected a few times. The rearrangement uses TRBV30 and TRBJ2-4; no reliable D call. Germline CDR1 and CDR2: GTSNPN and SVGIG (reference sequence). Trimming cost V 1 base and J 0 bases, with 4 bases left between them. CDR3 length: 13 amino acids. The CDR3 DNA sequence: TGTGCCTGGAGTGGCATAGCCAAAAACATTCAGTACTTC. Protein sequence: CAWSGIAKNIQYF.

The genes are TRBV4-1 and TRBJ2-5; possible D gene TRBD1, 5 bases. The CDR3 is 15 amino acids. With 1 base removed from V and 5 bases from J, the gap between germline ends came to 14 bases. Germline CDR1 MGHRA, CDR2 YSYEKL. The CDR3 here is CASSQGIGAGETQYF. The CDR3 DNA follows: TGCGCCAGCAGCCAAGGCATAGGGGCAGGGGAGACCCAGTACTTC.

This clone was observed a few times. The chain couples TRBV19 to TRBJ1-6; D uncertain. The V end lost 7 bases, the J end lost 8 bases, and 12 bases lay between the germline ends. The CDR3 covers 13 residues. From germline, CDR1 is LNHDA and CDR2 SQIVND (reference sequence). DNA for the CDR3: TGTGCCAGTAACCTGGGAAAAGATTCACCCCTCCACTTT. Its translation is CASNLGKDSPLHF.

This clone has just a few counts. In DNA form, the CDR3 reads TGTGCCAGCAGCCGCAAACTAGCGGGAGCTGGCGAGACCCAGTACTTC. This gives the protein CASSRKLAGAGETQYF. The chain recombines TRBV2 with TRBJ2-5; 11 bases match TRBD2. Germline CDR1 reads SNHLY; CDR2 reads FYNNEI. The V segment lost 6 bases and the J segment 5 bases; nucleotides outside the gene matches: 11. The CDR3 covers 16 residues. The full variable domain, rest sourced from reference TRBV2 and TRBJ2-5, is EPEVTQTPSHQVTQMGQEVILRCVPISNHLYFYWYRQILGQKVEFLVSFYNNEISEKSEIFDDQFSVERPDGSNFTLKIRSTKLEDSAMYFCASSRKLAGAGETQYFGPGTRLLVL.

This clone showed up many times. The chain uses TRBV7-2 and TRBJ2-3; D call uncertain. The CDR3 length is 14 residues. Trimming cost V 4 bases and J 2 bases, with 10 bases left between them. Germline V gives CDR1 SGHTA, CDR2 FQGNSA. The CDR3 here is CASSYDSHTDTQYF. DNA of the CDR3: TGTGCCAGCAGCTACGATAGTCACACAGATACGCAGTATTTT.

This clone was observed a handful of times. The genes are TRBV15 and TRBJ2-7, with D possibly TRBD1 on 6 matching bases. CDR1 and CDR2 from the germline V gene are LNHNV and YYDKDF (reference sequence). The CDR3 totals 16 residues. Deletions cut 5 bases from V and 3 bases from J, with 20 bases between. The CDR3 bases are TGTGCCACCAGCCTGGGGGAATCCAGGGGCAACTACGAGCAGTACTTC. This encodes CATSLGESRGNYEQYF.

This clone has just a few counts. The CDR3 bases are TGTGCCAGCAGTTTTTCGTCGAACACTGAAGCTTTCTTT. This gives the protein CASSFSSNTEAFF. This sequence joins TRBV6-6 and TRBJ1-1; D gene uncertain. V was cut by 4 bases and J by 1 base, with 7 bases left in between. CDR3 size: 13 residues. Looked up from germline, CDR1 is MNHNY and CDR2 is SVGAGI (reference sequence).

CDR3 sequence (DNA): TGTGCCAGCAGCTTGGGGGCACCAAATACGCAGTATTTT. It specifies CASSLGAPNTQYF. J is TRBJ2-3 and V is TRBV11-2, with D perhaps TRBD1 (6 bases). CDR3 length equals 13 residues. The V and J ends lost 3 bases and 7 bases respectively, with 11 bases between them. Germline V lookup: CDR1 SGHAT, CDR2 FQNNGV.

A few counts support this clone. The V and J genes are TRBV29-1 and TRBJ1-1, with D unclear. The germline CDR1 and CDR2 sequences are SQVTM and ANQGSEA. This CDR3 spans 12 amino acids. Trimming removed 7 bases at V and 0 bases at J, with 9 bases between. The CDR3 DNA reads TGCAGCGCCAACCAGGTGAACACTGAAGCTTTCTTT. This gives the protein CSANQVNTEAFF.

This clone was counted many times. The chain joins TRBV14 to TRBJ1-2; D remains ambiguous. Germline loops: CDR1 SGHDN, CDR2 FVKESK. This CDR3 is 11 amino acids long. Trimming left V 2 bases short and J 7 bases short, with 5 bases between. The DNA of the CDR3 is TGTGCCAGCAGCCAACAAGGTGGCTACACCTTC. Translated: CASSQQGGYTF.

The table lists this clone with a few counts. The V gene is TRBV5-4, the J gene TRBJ2-1; D uncertain. Germline values: CDR1 SGHNT, CDR2 YYREEE (reference sequence). V shed 1 base and J shed 11 bases, with 16 bases lying between them. CDR3 length: 14 amino acids. The CDR3 DNA sequence: TGTGCCAGCAGCTTGCCCGCACATCCGAGGAAGCAGTTCTTC. It specifies CASSLPAHPRKQFF.

This clone was seen a few times. The chain has TRBV7-8 and TRBJ1-5; TRBD1 is a possible D gene (6 bases). The CDR3 spans 16 residues. Germline V gene data show CDR1 as SGHVS and CDR2 as FQNEAQ. Trimming stripped 7 bases from V and 4 bases from J, with 20 bases between. This CDR3 reads CASTQRLQGLNQPQHF. The CDR3, as DNA: TGTGCCAGCACCCAAAGGTTGCAGGGGCTTAATCAGCCCCAGCATTTT.

The rearrangement joins TRBV5-6 to TRBJ2-1; possibly TRBD2 for D (5 bases). V lost 1 base and J 0 bases, leaving 8 bases between the germline ends. This CDR3 is built from 15 residues. Looked up from germline, CDR1 is SGHDT and CDR2 is YYEEEE. CDR3 amino acids: CASSLRGSSYNEQFF. In nucleotides, the CDR3 is TGTGCCAGCAGCTTGCGAGGGAGCTCCTACAATGAGCAGTTCTTC.

This clone was detected only a few times. J is TRBJ2-7 and V is TRBV6-1, with D unresolved. Trimming shortened V by 6 bases and J by 4 bases, and 10 bases separated the two germline ends. The CDR3 is 12 amino acids. The V gene's germline CDR1 is MNHNS and CDR2 SASEGT. CDR3 residues: CASSSNPYEQYV. DNA for the CDR3: TGTGCCAGCAGCTCTAACCCGTACGAGCAGTACGTC.